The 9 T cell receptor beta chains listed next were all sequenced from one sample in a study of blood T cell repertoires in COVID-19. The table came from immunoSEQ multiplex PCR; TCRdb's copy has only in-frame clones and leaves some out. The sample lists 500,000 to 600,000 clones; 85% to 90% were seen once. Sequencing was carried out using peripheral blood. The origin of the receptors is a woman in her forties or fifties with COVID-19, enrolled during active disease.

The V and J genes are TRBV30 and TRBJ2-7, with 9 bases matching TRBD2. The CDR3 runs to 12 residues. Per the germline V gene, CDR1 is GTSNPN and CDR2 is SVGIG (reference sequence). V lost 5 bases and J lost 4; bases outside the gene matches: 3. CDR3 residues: CAWSGLAYEQYF. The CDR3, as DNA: TGTGCCTGGTCAGGACTAGCGTACGAGCAGTACTTC. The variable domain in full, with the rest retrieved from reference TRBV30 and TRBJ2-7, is SQTIHQWPATLVQPVGSPLSLECTVEGTSNPNLYWYRQAAGRGLQLLFYSVGIGQISSEVPQNLSASRPQDRQFILSSKKLLLSDSGFYLCAWSGLAYEQYFGPGTRLTVT.

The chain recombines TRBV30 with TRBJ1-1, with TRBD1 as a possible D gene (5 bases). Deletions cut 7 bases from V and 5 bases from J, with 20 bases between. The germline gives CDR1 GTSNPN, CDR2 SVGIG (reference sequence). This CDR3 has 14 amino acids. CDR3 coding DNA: TGTGCCTCCCGTAAGGGGCCGTCCGGAACTGAAGCTTTCTTT. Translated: CASRKGPSGTEAFF.

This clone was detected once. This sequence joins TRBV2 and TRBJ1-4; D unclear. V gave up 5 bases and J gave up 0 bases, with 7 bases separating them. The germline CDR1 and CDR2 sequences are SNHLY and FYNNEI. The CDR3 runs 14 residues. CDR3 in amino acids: CASSLGATNEKLFF. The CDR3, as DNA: TGTGCCAGCAGTCTCGGGGCAACTAATGAAAAACTGTTTTTT. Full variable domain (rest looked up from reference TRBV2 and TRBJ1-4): EPEVTQTPSHQVTQMGQEVILRCVPISNHLYFYWYRQILGQKVEFLVSFYNNEISEKSEIFDDQFSVERPDGSNFTLKIRSTKLEDSAMYFCASSLGATNEKLFFGSGTQLSVL.

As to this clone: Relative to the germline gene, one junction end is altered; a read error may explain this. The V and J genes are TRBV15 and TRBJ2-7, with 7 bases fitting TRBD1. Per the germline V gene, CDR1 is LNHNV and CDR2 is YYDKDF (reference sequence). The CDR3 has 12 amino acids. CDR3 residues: CATSRDRDSRFF. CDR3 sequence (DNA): TGTGCCACCAGCAGAGACCGGGACAGCCGGTTCTTC. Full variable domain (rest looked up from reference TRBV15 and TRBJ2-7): DAMVIQNPRYQVTQFGKPVTLSCSQTLNHNVMYWYQQKSSQAPKLLFHYYDKDFNNEADTPDNFQSRRPNTSFCFLDIRSPGLGDTAMYLCATSRDRDSRFFGPGTRLTVT.

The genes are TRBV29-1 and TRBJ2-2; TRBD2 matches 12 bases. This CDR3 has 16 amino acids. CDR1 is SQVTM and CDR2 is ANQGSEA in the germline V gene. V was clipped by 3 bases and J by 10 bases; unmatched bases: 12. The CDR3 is CSVEGSSGGAREELFF. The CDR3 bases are TGCAGCGTTGAGGGTTCTAGCGGGGGGGCCCGAGAGGAGCTGTTTTTT.

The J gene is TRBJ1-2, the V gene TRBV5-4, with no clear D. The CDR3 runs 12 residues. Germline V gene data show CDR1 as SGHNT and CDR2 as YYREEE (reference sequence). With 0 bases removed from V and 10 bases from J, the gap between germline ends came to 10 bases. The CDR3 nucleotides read TGTGCCAGCAGCTTGGGAGTAGACTCCTACACCTTC. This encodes CASSLGVDSYTF.

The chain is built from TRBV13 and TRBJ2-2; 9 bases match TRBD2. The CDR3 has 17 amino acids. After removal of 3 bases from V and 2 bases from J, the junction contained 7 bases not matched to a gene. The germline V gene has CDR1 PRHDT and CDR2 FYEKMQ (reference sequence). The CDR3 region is CASSFTGSGGNTGELFF. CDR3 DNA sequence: TGTGCCAGCAGCTTTACTGGTAGCGGGGGAAACACCGGGGAGCTGTTTTTT. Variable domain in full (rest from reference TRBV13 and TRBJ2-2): AAGVIQSPRHLIKEKRETATLKCYPIPRHDTVYWYQQGPGQDPQFLISFYEKMQSDKGSIPDRFSAQQFSDYHSELNMSSLELGDSALYFCASSFTGSGGNTGELFFGEGSRLTVL.

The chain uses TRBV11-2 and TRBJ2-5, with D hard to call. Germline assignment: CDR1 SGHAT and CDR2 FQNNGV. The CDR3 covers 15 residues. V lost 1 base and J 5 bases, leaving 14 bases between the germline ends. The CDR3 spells CASSLAPTEWETQYF. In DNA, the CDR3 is TGTGCCAGCAGCTTAGCCCCGACGGAGTGGGAGACCCAGTACTTC.

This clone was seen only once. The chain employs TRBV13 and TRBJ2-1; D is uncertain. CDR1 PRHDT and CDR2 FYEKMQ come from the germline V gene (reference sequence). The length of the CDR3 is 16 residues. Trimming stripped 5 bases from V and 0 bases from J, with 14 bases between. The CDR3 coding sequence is TGTGCCAGCAGCCCGAGACTGTCCAGCTCCTACAATGAGCAGTTCTTC. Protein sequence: CASSPRLSSSYNEQFF.